The rows below give T cell receptor beta chains drawn from one sample of a study of cytotoxic CD8 clonotypes in ibrutinib-treated CLL. The assay was immunoSEQ multiplex PCR, and TCRdb's table has in-frame clones only and misses some. The table records about 140,000 clones, around 93% of them present only once. This sample comprised PBMCs, obtained after 12 months of ibrutinib treatment. These receptors were obtained from a human donor with chronic lymphocytic leukemia. CDR3s include the opening cysteine and the closing phenylalanine or tryptophan. The D gene is left open where the match is weak.

d_gene	v_gene	j_gene	CDR3nt	CDR3aa
-	TRBV27	TRBJ2-7	TGTGCCAGCAGTTTGGAGGGGGCGGCCCTCTACGAGCAGTACTTC	CASSLEGAALYEQYF
-	TRBV7-2	TRBJ2-7	TGTGCCAGCGGCCAATTGGAGCAGTACTTC	CASGQLEQYF
TRBD2	TRBV28	TRBJ2-1	TGTGCCAGCAGTTTATGGGCAGGGGAACCTAAAAGCGGGAGCTCCTACAATGAGCAGTTCTTC	CASSLWAGEPKSGSSYNEQFF
-	TRBV4-3	TRBJ2-3	TGCGCCAGCAGCCAAGATCGGCGGCCAGATACGCAGTATTTT	CASSQDRRPDTQYF
TRBD1	TRBV5-1	TRBJ2-7	TGCGCCAGCAGCAACTACAGGGGCGACTACGAGCAGTACTTC	CASSNYRGDYEQYF
-	TRBV7-2	TRBJ2-1	TGTGCCAGCAGCCGCCAGGTCGGCAATGAGCAGTTCTTC	CASSRQVGNEQFF
-	TRBV5-6	TRBJ1-1	TGTGCCAGCAGCATGGGGGCGAACATGAACACTGAAGCTTTCTTT	CASSMGANMNTEAFF
-	TRBV18	TRBJ2-3	TGTGCCAGCTCACCCCTAGGCACGTCAGGCAATACGCAGTATTTT	CASSPLGTSGNTQYF
-	TRBV18	TRBJ2-2	TGTGCCAGCTCACCACCGTCCCAGGCGAACACCGGGGAGCTGTTTTTT	CASSPPSQANTGELFF
-	TRBV28	TRBJ2-7	TGTGCCAGCTTTACTAATAGATACGAGCAGTACTTC	CASFTNRYEQYF
TRBD2	TRBV30	TRBJ2-7	TGTGCCCAGCGGGGGGTTGGGACTTACGAGCAGTACTTC	CAQRGVGTYEQYF
-	TRBV28	TRBJ2-3	TGTGCCAGCAAGGTCGGCGGTGCTAGCACAGATACGCAGTATTTT	CASKVGGASTDTQYF
TRBD1	TRBV10-3	TRBJ1-1	TGTGCCATCAGTGGGACAGGGGCTACTGAAGCTTTCTTT	CAISGTGATEAFF
TRBD1	TRBV30	TRBJ2-7	TGTGCCTGGAATAGACAGGGACCTTCCTACGAGCAGTACTTC	CAWNRQGPSYEQYF
-	TRBV25-1	TRBJ2-1	TGTGCCAGCAAAGGAGGGAATGAGCAGTTCTTC	CASKGGNEQFF
-	TRBV5-6	TRBJ2-5	TGTGCCAGCAGCTTGCCACAAGCGGAGACCCAGTACTTC	CASSLPQAETQYF